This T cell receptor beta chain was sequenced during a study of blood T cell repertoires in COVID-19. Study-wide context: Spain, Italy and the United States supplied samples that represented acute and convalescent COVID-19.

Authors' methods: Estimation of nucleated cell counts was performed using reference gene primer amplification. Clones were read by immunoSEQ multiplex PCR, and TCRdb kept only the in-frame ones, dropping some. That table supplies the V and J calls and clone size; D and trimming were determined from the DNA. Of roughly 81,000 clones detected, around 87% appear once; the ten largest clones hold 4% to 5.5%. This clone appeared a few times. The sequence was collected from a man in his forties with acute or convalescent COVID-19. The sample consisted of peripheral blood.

The CDR3 sequence is CASSPQFSGNQPQHF. The DNA for the CDR3 is TGTGCCAGCTCACCACAGTTTTCGGGCAATCAGCCCCAGCATTTT. V usage is TRBV18 and J usage is TRBJ1-5, with D unclear. The CDR3 has 15 residues. V lost 1 base, J lost 2 bases, and 9 bases lay in between. Germline CDR1 and CDR2: KGHSH and LQKENI.